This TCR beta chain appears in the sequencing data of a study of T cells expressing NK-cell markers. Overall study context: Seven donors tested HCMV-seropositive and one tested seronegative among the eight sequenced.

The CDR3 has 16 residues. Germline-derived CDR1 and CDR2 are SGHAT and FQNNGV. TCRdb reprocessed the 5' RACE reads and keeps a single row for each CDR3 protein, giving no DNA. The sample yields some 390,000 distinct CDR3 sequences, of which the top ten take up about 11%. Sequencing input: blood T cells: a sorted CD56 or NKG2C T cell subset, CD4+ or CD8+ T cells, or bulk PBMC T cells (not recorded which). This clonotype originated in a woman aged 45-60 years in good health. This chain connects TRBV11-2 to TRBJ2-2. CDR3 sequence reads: CASSFNSGVAAGELFF.